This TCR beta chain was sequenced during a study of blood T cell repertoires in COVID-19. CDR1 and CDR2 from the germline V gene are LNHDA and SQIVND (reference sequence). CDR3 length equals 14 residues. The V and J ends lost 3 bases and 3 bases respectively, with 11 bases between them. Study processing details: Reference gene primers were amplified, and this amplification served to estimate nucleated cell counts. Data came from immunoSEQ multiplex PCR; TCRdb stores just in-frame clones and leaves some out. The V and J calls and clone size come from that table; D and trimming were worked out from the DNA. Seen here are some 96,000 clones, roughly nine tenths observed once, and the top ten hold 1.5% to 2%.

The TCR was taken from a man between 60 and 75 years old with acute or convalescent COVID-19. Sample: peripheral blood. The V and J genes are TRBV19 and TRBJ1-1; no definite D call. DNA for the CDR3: TGTGCCAGTAGTATTTACGGCGGGTACACTGAAGCTTTCTTT. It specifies CASSIYGGYTEAFF.